The source of this TCR beta chain is a study of neurological immune-mediated disorders (dated by TCRdb to about 2019). Study-level background: Using UMI-based sequencing, the study compared peripheral blood TCR-beta repertoires from patients with HTLV-I-associated myelopathy (HAM/TSP), patients with multiple sclerosis, and healthy controls. The approximately 100 TCR-beta libraries included longitudinal samples, technical triplicates and paired sorted CD4+ and CD8+ T-cell subsets alongside PBMC samples. Of the approximately 65 subjects in the cohort, about 14 were HAM/TSP patients, 34 were multiple sclerosis patients, and about 20 were healthy controls.

This clonotype was seen repeatedly, ten times or more. Its binding antigen is unknown. Base quality data are lacking; no much larger clone is found one base away. Unsorted PBMC libraries were generated from 2 million PBMCs stored in RNAlater at -80 °C until RNA extraction. Peripheral blood was subjected to Ficoll-Hypaque density gradient centrifugation to isolate PBMCs, which were then cryopreserved in liquid nitrogen. cDNA was synthesized by template-switch 5'RACE using a primer with a 10-nucleotide random unique molecular identifier that tagged each TCR transcript. Every sequencing run yielded over 170 million TCR-beta sequences covering 15-18 subjects. Total RNA was extracted with the RNeasy kit. TCR-beta VDJ regions were amplified with primers for the TCR constant region and the 5'RACE anchor, using the KAPA Real-time Library Amplification kit. A first PCR added sample indexes and Illumina adaptors, after which a second PCR increased the library yield. After purification with Ampure beads, the TCR product of roughly 650 bp was size-selected on a 2% E-gel SizeSelection system. Before pooling, library quality was assessed on a Bioanalyzer, concentration was determined with Qubit, and library quantification was performed with the Kapa Library Quantification kit. An Illumina HiSeq 2500 was used to sequence the libraries paired-end at 2 x 150 bp. To increase sequence diversity, roughly 24-32% phiX was spiked into each library pool. For the original study's pipeline: The quality-filtered reads were processed with the UMI-based MiGEC pipeline, whose error correction step removed more than 80% of the raw TCR sequences. VDJ genes were aligned to IMGT germline references, and each clonotype was defined by a unique CDR3 amino acid sequence together with V-J genes. Clonal expansion, Shannon diversity, and CDR3 relatedness (CalcPairwiseDistances, ClusterSamples) were evaluated with VDJtools, and phylogenetic trees were built with CLCbio workbench. A clone was classed as expanded if it had 8 or more unique UMIs, a cutoff based on coefficient-of-variation modelling across technical triplicates. TCRdb's own reprocessing of the public reads used fastp at Q25 and MiXCR and kept productive beta chains. Rows with one shared CDR3 protein collapse into an entry with the most common genes and DNA. It is TCRdb's table, rather than the study itself, that gives the V and J calls and clone size. In this sample the table shows about 57,000 distinct CDR3 sequences, 12% of which occur a single time. The ten largest clones add up to approximately 11% of the sample.

The paper as a whole reports these results and caveats: Across subjects, expanded clones never shared an identical CDR3 amino acid sequence, which suggests that the TCR-beta repertoires in every group were private. The highest TCR clonal expansion was observed in HAM/TSP patients, whereas the lowest was observed in MS patients, even when compared with healthy controls.

Taken from the germline V gene (reference sequence), the CDR1 and CDR2 loops are DFQATT and SNEGSKA. V is cut back by 6 bases and J by 5 bases, with 6 bases in the junction unmatched. The CDR3 covers 14 residues, taking in both the cysteine and the phenylalanine. Left in the record is the CDR3 DNA by itself, 42 bases read in frame from the first base. The chain is made from TRBV20-1 and TRBJ2-1; the junction holds 11 bases that match TRBD2. Material for sequencing was PBMCs. This TCR was sampled from a woman aged 55-69 years with HTLV-1-associated myelopathy (HAM/TSP). The bases read TGCAGTGCAGATAAGACTAGCGGGAACAATGAGCAGTTCTTC. It translates to CSADKTSGNNEQFF.